Given below is one TCR beta chain in context. The specificity of this receptor is unknown. No much larger clone is present one base from it, and per-base qualities are unavailable. For sequencing of the TCRbeta CDR3 region, genomic DNA was extracted from the sorted cells. The immunoSEQ Assay was used to sequence the TCRbeta CDR3 regions. TCRdb mirrors the immuneACCESS table, restricted to in-frame sequences. Some clones are absent from its copies; in checked studies, under half trace to an unresolved V gene, and the reason for the others is unknown. This sample holds 60,000 or so clones; about 90% were observed only once. The ten largest clones take up roughly 25% of the sample. V is reduced by 1 base and J by 2 bases, leaving a spacing of 8 bases between them. Counted from cysteine to phenylalanine, this CDR3 has 13 amino acids. This entry keeps only the CDR3 DNA: 39 bases, framed from base 1. The germline V gene encodes CDR1 GTSNPN and CDR2 SVGIG (reference sequence).

The data stem from a study of OX40 agonist ivuxolimab in advanced cancers. Context from the whole study: Ivuxolimab, which targeted the costimulatory receptor OX40 (CD134), was an agonistic, fully human IgG2 monoclonal antibody. Intravenous ivuxolimab was administered to patients every 2 weeks at six dose levels: 0.01, 0.1, 0.3, 1.5, 3 and 10 mg/kg. Of the roughly 52 patients in dose escalation, some 20 had hepatocellular carcinoma, around 15 had melanoma, 9 had renal cell carcinoma and 9 had head and neck cancer. The dose-escalation cohort was 82.7% male with a mean age of about 60 years, ranging from roughly 20 to 85. Patients were allowed to have had prior anti-PD-1, anti-PD-L1 or anti-CTLA-4 therapy, and roughly 40% of the dose-escalation patients had previously received checkpoint inhibitors. Three dose-escalation patients achieved partial responses, one with hepatocellular carcinoma and two with cutaneous melanoma. The purpose of peripheral TCRbeta sequencing was to test whether ivuxolimab changed TCR sequence diversity and led to clonal T-cell expansion. The paper describes the monotherapy dose-escalation part (N ≈ 52 patients) of the phase I trial of ivuxolimab.

Patients with autoimmune disease history or receiving systemic immunosuppression were excluded from the trial. Peripheral blood for TCR sequencing was collected from all dose cohorts at baseline, on cycle 4 day 1, and on cycle 7 day 1. Samples were obtained from an open-label, multicenter, first-in-human phase I dose-escalation trial of ivuxolimab. Adults with locally advanced or metastatic head and neck squamous cell, hepatocellular, melanoma or renal cell carcinoma were enrolled in the trial. Before TCR sequencing, CD4+ and CD8+ T cells were separately sorted from peripheral blood. The paper's findings and limits, for the study overall: At doses from 0.1 to 3.0 mg/kg, clonal expansion was seen in both CD4+ and CD8+ blood T cells between baseline and week 6. After ivuxolimab, more expanded clones were found on average in CD8+ T cells than in CD4+ T cells. Antigen specificity was not determined for the clonally expanded peripheral T cells. In the 0.1-3.0 mg/kg groups, partial responders were among the patients with the lowest normalized peripheral clonal expansion, particularly in CD8+ T cells. Low levels of normalized T-cell clonal expansion were also seen in some patients who did not respond.

The TCR originated in an adult with an advanced solid tumor such as melanoma, head and neck, liver or kidney cancer. The sequencing here drew on CD4+ or CD8+ T cells sorted from blood, taken in a trial of the OX40 agonist ivuxolimab. The receptor chain draws on TRBV30 and TRBJ1-1; a tentative D call is TRBD1 (5 bases match). The DNA sequence is given as TGTGCCTGGAGTGGGGGCCCAAACACTGAAGCTTTCTTT. Its amino acids are CAWSGGPNTEAFF.